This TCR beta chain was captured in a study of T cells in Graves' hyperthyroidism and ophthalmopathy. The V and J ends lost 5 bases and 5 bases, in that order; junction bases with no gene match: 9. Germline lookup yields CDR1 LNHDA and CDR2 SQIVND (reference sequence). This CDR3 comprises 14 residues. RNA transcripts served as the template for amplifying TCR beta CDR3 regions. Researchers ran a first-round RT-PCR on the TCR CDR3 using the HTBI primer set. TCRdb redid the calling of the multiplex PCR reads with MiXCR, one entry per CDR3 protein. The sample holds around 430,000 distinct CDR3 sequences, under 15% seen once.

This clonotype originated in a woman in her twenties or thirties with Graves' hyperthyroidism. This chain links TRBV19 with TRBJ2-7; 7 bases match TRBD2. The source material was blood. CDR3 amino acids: CASSRTGTTNEQYF. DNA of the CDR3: TGTGCCAGTAGTCGGACCGGGACTACTAACGAGCAGTACTTC.